This paragraph reports one T cell receptor (beta chain). This clone's antigen is unknown. Base-call qualities are not available, and no considerably larger clone is one nucleotide away. The sample is drawn from a study of T cell repertoires in cytomegalovirus infection (dated by TCRdb to the late 2010s). With regard to the full study: Because public TCR beta signatures pointed to carriage of CMV infection together with the matching HLA type, the HLA type of each donor mattered for the analysis.

The sequencing machine was an Illumina HiSeq 1500. The raw public data were reprocessed by TCRdb itself: fastp quality trimming at Q25, MiXCR clonotype calling, in-frame beta chains only. For every CDR3 protein sequence, its rows merge into one entry that carries the most common genes and DNA. The sample yields under 800,000 distinct CDR3 sequences; 20% to 25% were counted once. The ten largest account for approximately 8.2% of the sample. Counted from cysteine to phenylalanine, this CDR3 has 15 amino acids. Of the read, only the CDR3 DNA is kept; its 45 bases are in frame from base 1. Unmatched junction bases come to 3, with V trimmed by 3 bases and J by 3 bases. What the work shows at the level of the full study, not this receptor alone: In both this cohort and an independent cohort of 350 to 400 donors, the cumulative frequency of public TCR beta family members distinguished carriers of CMV infection plus the relevant HLA type. The ex vivo response was dominated by HLA-C-restricted CMV-specific TCR beta clonotypes, and the single most frequent clonotype in two of eight donors was supplied by these HLA-C-restricted clonotypes.

Sample: CD8+ T cells from PBMCs. The sequence was collected from a human donor in good health (CMV status not recorded). Some clones in this sample may be carry-over from other donors' samples. The rearranged segments are TRBV12-3 or TRBV12-4 and TRBJ2-3; 10 bases in the middle match TRBD2. CDR3 region: CASSFASGGTDTQYF. The nucleotide sequence is given as TGTGCCAGCAGTTTTGCTAGCGGGGGTACAGATACGCAGTATTTT.